One T cell receptor (beta chain) is described in this entry. Its antigen is as yet unknown. ViraFEST assay sequencing came after antigen-specific CD4+ T cells were expanded with viral peptide pools. After around 10 days in culture, the CD4+ T cells were isolated. Having tested negative for nucleocapsid antibodies, the vaccine recipients showed no prior SARS-CoV-2 infection. Researchers swapped half the medium for IL-2 medium on both days 3 and 7. This sample was included in a study of vaccination effects on CD4 cells after COVID-19. On the study more broadly: Every participant took two doses of the BNT162b2 or mRNA-1273 vaccine.

Notes on the study in general: Small numbers of convalescent patients limited the study. It also lacked early post-infection timepoints.

Using immunoSEQ multiplex PCR, the repertoire was profiled, and TCRdb retains in-frame clones only, with some absent. The sample contains 73,000 or so clones, around 81% of which appear only once. This CDR3 is built from 15 residues. The germline V gene has CDR1 ENHRY and CDR2 SYGVKD. V was cut by 10 bases and J by 0 bases, with 16 bases left in between. The V call is TRBV10-3, the J call TRBJ2-1; D remains ambiguous. This sequence originates from a human donor who received a COVID-19 vaccine. This material consisted of CD4+ T cells from PBMCs cultured with SARS-CoV-2 spike peptides, taken before COVID-19 vaccination. CDR3 region: CATPPVKDSYNEQFF. The CDR3 bases are TGTGCCACCCCCCCCGTGAAAGACTCCTACAATGAGCAGTTCTTC.